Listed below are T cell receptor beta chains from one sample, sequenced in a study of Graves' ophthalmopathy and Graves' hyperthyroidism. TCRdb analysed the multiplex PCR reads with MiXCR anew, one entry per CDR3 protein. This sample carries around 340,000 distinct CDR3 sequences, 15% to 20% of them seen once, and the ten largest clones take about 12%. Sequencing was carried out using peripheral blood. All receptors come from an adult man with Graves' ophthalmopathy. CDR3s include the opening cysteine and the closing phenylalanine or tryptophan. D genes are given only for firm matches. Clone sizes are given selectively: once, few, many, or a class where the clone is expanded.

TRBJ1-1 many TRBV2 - CASSGAGMNTEAFF TGTGCCAGCAGTGGGGCAGGTATGAACACTGAAGCTTTCTTT
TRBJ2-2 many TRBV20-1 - CSASFDSRGGAGELFF TGCAGTGCTAGTTTCGACAGTCGAGGGGGGGCCGGGGAGCTGTTTTTT
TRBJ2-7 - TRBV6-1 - CASSEWVRYEQYF TGTGCCAGCAGTGAATGGGTCCGTTACGAGCAGTACTTC
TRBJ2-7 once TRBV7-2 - CASSLVGRGGYEQYF TGTGCCAGCAGCTTAGTGGGCAGGGGGGGGTACGAGCAGTACTTC
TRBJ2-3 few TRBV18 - CASSPPGRDTQYF TGTGCCAGCTCACCACCCGGGAGAGATACGCAGTATTTT
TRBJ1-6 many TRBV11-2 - CASSPLGQNYNSPLHF TGTGCCAGCAGCCCGCTAGGACAGAATTATAATTCACCCCTCCACTTT
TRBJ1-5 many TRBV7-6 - CASSLGDSGHQPQHF TGTGCCAGCAGCTTAGGCGATTCGGGGCACCAGCCCCAGCATTTT
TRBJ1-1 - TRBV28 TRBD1 CASWTGASYTEAFF TGTGCCAGCTGGACAGGGGCGTCGTACACTGAAGCTTTCTTT
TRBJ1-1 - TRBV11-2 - CASSEWADGLNTEAFF TGTGCCAGCAGTGAATGGGCTGACGGACTGAACACTGAAGCTTTCTTT
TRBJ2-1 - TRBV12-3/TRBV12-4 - CASSYNYLSYNEQFF TGTGCCAGCAGTTATAACTACCTCTCCTACAATGAGCAGTTCTTC
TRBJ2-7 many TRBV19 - CASSIDGTERSYEQYF TGTGCCAGTAGTATAGACGGGACTGAGCGCTCCTACGAGCAGTACTTC
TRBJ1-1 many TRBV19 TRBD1 CASRAGQVNTEAFF TGTGCCAGTAGGGCTGGACAGGTGAACACTGAAGCTTTCTTT
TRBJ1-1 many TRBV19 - CATGPPSSEAFF TGTGCCACCGGACCGCCCTCGTCTGAAGCTTTCTTT
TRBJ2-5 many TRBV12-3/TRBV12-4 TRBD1 CASSSGTGIMGQETQYF TGTGCCAGCAGTTCCGGGACAGGGATTATGGGGCAAGAGACCCAGTACTTC
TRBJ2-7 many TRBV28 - CASSLMDIGYEQYF TGTGCCAGCAGTTTGATGGATATTGGCTACGAGCAGTACTTC
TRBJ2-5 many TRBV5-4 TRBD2 CASSAGGQLETQYF TGTGCCAGCAGTGCGGGAGGACAGCTGGAGACCCAGTACTTC
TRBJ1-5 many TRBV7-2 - CASSPGREINQPQHF TGTGCCAGCAGCCCTGGGAGGGAGATCAATCAGCCCCAGCATTTT
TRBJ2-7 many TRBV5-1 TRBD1 CASSLDSRSGGQYEQYF TGCGCCAGCAGCTTGGATTCTCGGTCAGGGGGCCAATACGAGCAGTACTTC
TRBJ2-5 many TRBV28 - CASSSGLEPIKETQYF TGTGCCAGCAGTTCCGGCCTTGAACCCATTAAAGAGACCCAGTACTTC
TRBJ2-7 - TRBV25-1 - CASSDSGQEQYF TGTGCCAGCAGTGATTCGGGCCAAGAGCAGTACTTC
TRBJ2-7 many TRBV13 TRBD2 CASTLAGLNEQYF TGTGCCAGCACGCTAGCGGGACTCAACGAGCAGTACTTC
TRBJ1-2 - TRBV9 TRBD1 CASTGTGAANYGYTF TGTGCCAGCACCGGGACAGGGGCGGCAAACTATGGCTACACCTTC
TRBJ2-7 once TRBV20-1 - CSARAPGRDYEQYF TGCAGTGCTAGAGCACCGGGCAGGGACTACGAGCAGTACTTC
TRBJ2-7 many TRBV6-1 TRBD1 CASRRTGTGGTYEQYF TGTGCCAGCAGGCGTACCGGGACAGGTGGGACCTACGAGCAGTACTTC
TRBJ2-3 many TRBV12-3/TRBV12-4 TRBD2 CASTITGLAGGDTQYF TGTGCCAGCACCATTACGGGGCTAGCGGGAGGAGATACGCAGTATTTT
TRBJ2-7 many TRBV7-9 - CASSPEAQAFYEQYF TGTGCCAGCAGCCCAGAAGCACAGGCCTTTTACGAGCAGTACTTC
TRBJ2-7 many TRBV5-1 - CASSLVTGKFYEQYF TGCGCCAGCAGCTTGGTTACAGGGAAATTCTACGAGCAGTACTTC
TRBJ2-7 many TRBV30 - CAWSVGDGNFEQYF TGTGCCTGGAGTGTAGGGGACGGCAACTTTGAGCAGTACTTC
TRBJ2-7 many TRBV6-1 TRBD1 CASSRPGQTAYEQYF TGTGCCAGCAGTCGACCGGGACAGACAGCCTACGAGCAGTACTTC
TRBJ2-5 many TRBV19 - CASSKEYTQETQYF TGTGCCAGTAGTAAAGAGTATACACAAGAGACCCAGTACTTC
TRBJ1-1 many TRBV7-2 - CASTPDYSYDTEAFF TGTGCCAGCACCCCTGACTACAGTTACGACACTGAAGCTTTCTTT
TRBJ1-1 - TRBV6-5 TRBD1 CASSYGTGTGSNEAFF TGTGCCAGCAGTTACGGGACCGGGACAGGGTCCAATGAGGCTTTCTTT
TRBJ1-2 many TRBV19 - CASSIGVVSAEPYGYTF TGTGCCAGTAGTATTGGAGTGGTGTCGGCAGAGCCCTATGGCTACACCTTC
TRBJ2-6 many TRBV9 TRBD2 CASSVAGLGRGGGGANVLTF TGTGCCAGCAGCGTAGCTGGGCTTGGGCGGGGGGGTGGAGGGGCCAACGTCCTGACTTTC
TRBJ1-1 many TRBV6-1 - CASIDSLNTEAFF TGTGCCAGCATAGACAGCTTGAACACTGAAGCTTTCTTT
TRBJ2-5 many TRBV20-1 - CSARDLRQSYQETQYF TGCAGTGCTAGAGATCTGAGACAGTCGTACCAAGAGACCCAGTACTTC
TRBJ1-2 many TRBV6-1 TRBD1 CASSQDRVYGYTF TGTGCCAGCAGCCAAGACAGGGTTTATGGCTACACCTTC
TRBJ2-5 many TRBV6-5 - CASSYSIRGATQYF TGTGCCAGCAGTTACTCGATAAGGGGCGCGACCCAGTACTTC
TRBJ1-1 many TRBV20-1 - CSARVSARRTEAFF TGCAGTGCTAGAGTGTCGGCAAGAAGAACTGAAGCTTTCTTT
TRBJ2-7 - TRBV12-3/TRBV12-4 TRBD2 CASSSPRREQAWEQYF TGTGCCAGCAGTTCCCCCCGGCGGGAGCAGGCCTGGGAGCAGTACTTC
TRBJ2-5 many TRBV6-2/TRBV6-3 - CASSSQQGGIQETQYF TGTGCCAGCAGTTCTCAACAGGGTGGGATCCAAGAGACCCAGTACTTC
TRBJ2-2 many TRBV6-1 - CASSEAQGANTGELFF TGTGCCAGCAGTGAAGCTCAGGGAGCGAACACCGGGGAGCTGTTTTTT